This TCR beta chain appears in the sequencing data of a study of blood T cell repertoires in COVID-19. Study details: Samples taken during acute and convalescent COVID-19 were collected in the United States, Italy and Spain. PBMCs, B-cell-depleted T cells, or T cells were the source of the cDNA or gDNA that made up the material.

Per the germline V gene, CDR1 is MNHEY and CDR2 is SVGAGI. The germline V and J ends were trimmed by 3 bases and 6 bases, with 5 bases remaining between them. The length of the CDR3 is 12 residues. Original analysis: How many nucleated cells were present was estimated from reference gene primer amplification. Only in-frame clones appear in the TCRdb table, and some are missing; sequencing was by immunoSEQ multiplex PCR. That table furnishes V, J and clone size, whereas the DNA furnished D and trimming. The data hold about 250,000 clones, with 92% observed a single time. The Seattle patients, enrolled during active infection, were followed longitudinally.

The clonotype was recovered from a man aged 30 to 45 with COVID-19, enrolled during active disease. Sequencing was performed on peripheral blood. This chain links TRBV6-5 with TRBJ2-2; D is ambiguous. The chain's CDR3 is CASSYESGELFF. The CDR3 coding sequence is TGTGCCAGCAGTTATGAGTCCGGGGAGCTGTTTTTT.